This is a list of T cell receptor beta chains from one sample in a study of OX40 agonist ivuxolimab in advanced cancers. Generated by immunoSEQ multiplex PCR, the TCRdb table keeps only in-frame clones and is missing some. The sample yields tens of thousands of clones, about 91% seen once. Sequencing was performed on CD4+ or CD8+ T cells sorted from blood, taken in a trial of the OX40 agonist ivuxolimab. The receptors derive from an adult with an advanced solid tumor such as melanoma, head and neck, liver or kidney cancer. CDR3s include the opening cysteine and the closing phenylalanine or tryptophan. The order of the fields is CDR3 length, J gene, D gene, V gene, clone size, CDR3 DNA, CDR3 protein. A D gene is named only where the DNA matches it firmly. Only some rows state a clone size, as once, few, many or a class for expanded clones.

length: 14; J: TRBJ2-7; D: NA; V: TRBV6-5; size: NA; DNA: TGTGCCAGCAGTTACTCGAAGTACTCCTACGAGCAGTACTTC; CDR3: CASSYSKYSYEQYF
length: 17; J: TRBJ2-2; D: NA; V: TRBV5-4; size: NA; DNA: TGTGCCAGCAGCTTGCCGAGCCTCGGGCGGAACACCGGGGAGCTGTTTTTT; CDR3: CASSLPSLGRNTGELFF
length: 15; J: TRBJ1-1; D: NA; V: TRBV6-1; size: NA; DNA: TGTGCCAGCAGTGAGTTTGTACACGAGAACACTGAAGCTTTCTTT; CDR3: CASSEFVHENTEAFF
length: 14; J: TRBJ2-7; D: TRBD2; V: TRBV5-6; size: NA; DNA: TGTGCCAGCAGCCTCGGGGGGAGCTCCTACGAGCAGTACTTC; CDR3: CASSLGGSSYEQYF
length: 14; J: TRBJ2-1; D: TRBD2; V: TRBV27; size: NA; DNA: TGTGCCAGCAGTCTAGCGGGAGCATACAATGAGCAGTTCTTC; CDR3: CASSLAGAYNEQFF
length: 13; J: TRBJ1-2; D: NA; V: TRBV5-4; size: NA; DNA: TGTGCCAGCAGCTCCGAGACCCCCCATGGCTACACCTTC; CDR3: CASSSETPHGYTF
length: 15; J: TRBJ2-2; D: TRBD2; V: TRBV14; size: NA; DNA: TGTGCCAGCAGCCAAACTTATAGCGGGGCCGGGGAGCTGTTTTTT; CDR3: CASSQTYSGAGELFF
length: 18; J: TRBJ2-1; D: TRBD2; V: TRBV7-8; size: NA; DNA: TGTGCCAGCAGCTTTCCTAGCGGGAATGATGGTGTGAGCAATGAGCAGTTCTTC; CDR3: CASSFPSGNDGVSNEQFF
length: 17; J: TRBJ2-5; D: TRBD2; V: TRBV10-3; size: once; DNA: TGTGCCATCAGTGAGCCTGATAGCGGGAGGGCCGGGGAGACCCAGTACTTC; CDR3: CAISEPDSGRAGETQYF
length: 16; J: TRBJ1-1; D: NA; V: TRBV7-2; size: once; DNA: TGTGCCAGCAGCCCCCTTAGTATGGCAACGGGCACTGAAGCTTTCTTT; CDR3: CASSPLSMATGTEAFF
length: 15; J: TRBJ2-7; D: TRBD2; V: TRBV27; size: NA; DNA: TGTGCCAGCAGTTTGACTAGCGGGAGGGCTTACGAGCAGTACTTC; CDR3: CASSLTSGRAYEQYF
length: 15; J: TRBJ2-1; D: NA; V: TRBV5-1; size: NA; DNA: TGCGCCAGCAGCTCAGACGGACGCGCCTACAATGAGCAGTTCTTC; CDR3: CASSSDGRAYNEQFF